These T cell receptor beta chains were read from a single sample in a study of T cell responses to AZD1222 COVID-19 vaccine. Clones were read by immunoSEQ multiplex PCR, and TCRdb kept only the in-frame ones, dropping some. The sample shows around 84,000 clones, 86% of them seen only once. The material sequenced was peripheral blood, taken on day 0 of AZD1222 vaccination. These TCRs come from an adult in good health. Both conserved end residues are part of each CDR3. Each record gives: D gene, J gene, V gene, clone size, CDR3 protein, CDR3 DNA. The D gene is left open where the match is weak. A clone size is listed for some rows: how often the clone was seen (once, few, many), or a class if it is expanded.

d_gene: TRBD2; j_gene: TRBJ2-1; v_gene: TRBV11-2; abundance: .; CDR3aa: CASSLGFSGRAEYNEQFF; CDR3nt: TGTGCCAGCAGCTTAGGGTTTAGCGGGAGGGCCGAGTACAATGAGCAGTTCTTC
d_gene: .; j_gene: TRBJ1-5; v_gene: TRBV6-5; abundance: .; CDR3aa: CASTRGNNQPQHF; CDR3nt: TGTGCCAGCACTCGCGGTAACAATCAGCCCCAGCATTTT
d_gene: .; j_gene: TRBJ2-1; v_gene: TRBV2; abundance: few; CDR3aa: CASSESEQFF; CDR3nt: TGTGCCAGCAGTGAGTCTGAACAGTTCTTC
d_gene: TRBD2; j_gene: TRBJ2-5; v_gene: TRBV5-1; abundance: once; CDR3aa: CASSSLTSGGRETQYF; CDR3nt: TGCGCCAGCAGCTCCCTGACTAGCGGGGGGAGGGAGACCCAGTACTTC
d_gene: .; j_gene: TRBJ2-7; v_gene: TRBV4-3; abundance: .; CDR3aa: CASSQDIPPRVHEQYF; CDR3nt: TGCGCCAGCAGCCAAGATATCCCCCCCAGGGTACACGAGCAGTACTTC
d_gene: TRBD2; j_gene: TRBJ2-2; v_gene: TRBV7-2; abundance: .; CDR3aa: CASRPGGRATGELFF; CDR3nt: TGTGCCAGCAGACCGGGGGGTCGGGCCACCGGGGAGCTGTTTTTT
d_gene: .; j_gene: TRBJ2-7; v_gene: TRBV6-6; abundance: .; CDR3aa: CASSPTYEQYF; CDR3nt: TGTGCCAGCAGTCCAACCTACGAGCAGTACTTC
d_gene: .; j_gene: TRBJ1-6; v_gene: TRBV2; abundance: .; CDR3aa: CASSGQASGSPLHF; CDR3nt: TGTGCCAGCAGTGGACAGGCGAGCGGGTCACCCCTCCACTTT
d_gene: .; j_gene: TRBJ2-4; v_gene: TRBV7-8; abundance: .; CDR3aa: CASSQGRVANIQYF; CDR3nt: TGTGCCAGCAGCCAGGGACGGGTCGCGAACATTCAGTACTTC
d_gene: .; j_gene: TRBJ1-2; v_gene: TRBV4-1; abundance: .; CDR3aa: CASSQDRGRVGYGYTF; CDR3nt: TGCGCCAGCAGCCAAGACAGGGGCCGGGTAGGGTATGGCTACACCTTC
d_gene: TRBD2; j_gene: TRBJ2-5; v_gene: TRBV6-5; abundance: .; CDR3aa: CASTIGLAGGETQYF; CDR3nt: TGTGCCAGCACTATAGGACTAGCGGGGGGAGAGACCCAGTACTTC
d_gene: TRBD1; j_gene: TRBJ2-5; v_gene: TRBV5-6; abundance: .; CDR3aa: CASSLAGTGVQETQYF; CDR3nt: TGTGCCAGCAGCTTGGCCGGGACAGGAGTTCAAGAGACCCAGTACTTC
d_gene: .; j_gene: TRBJ1-2; v_gene: TRBV18; abundance: .; CDR3aa: CASSPGTDLYGYTF; CDR3nt: TGTGCCAGCTCACCAGGGACGGACCTCTATGGCTACACCTTC
d_gene: .; j_gene: TRBJ2-7; v_gene: TRBV5-1; abundance: .; CDR3aa: CASSNSQGDNLARRRYEQYF; CDR3nt: TGCGCCAGCAGCAACAGCCAAGGGGACAACCTAGCCAGGAGGAGGTACGAGCAGTACTTC
d_gene: TRBD1; j_gene: TRBJ1-1; v_gene: TRBV6-5; abundance: .; CDR3aa: CASSYPTGAGTEAFF; CDR3nt: TGTGCCAGCAGTTACCCCACAGGGGCGGGCACTGAAGCTTTCTTT
d_gene: .; j_gene: TRBJ2-3; v_gene: TRBV20-1; abundance: .; CDR3aa: CSADKADTQYF; CDR3nt: TGCAGTGCTGATAAAGCAGATACGCAGTATTTT
d_gene: .; j_gene: TRBJ2-7; v_gene: TRBV18; abundance: .; CDR3aa: CASSPPGVYEQYF; CDR3nt: TGTGCCAGCTCACCCCCAGGGGTTTACGAGCAGTACTTC
d_gene: .; j_gene: TRBJ1-1; v_gene: TRBV18; abundance: .; CDR3aa: CASSPGPRGTEAFF; CDR3nt: TGTGCCAGCTCACCCGGGCCCCGTGGGACTGAAGCTTTCTTT
d_gene: .; j_gene: TRBJ2-7; v_gene: TRBV5-1; abundance: .; CDR3aa: CASKAGSEQYF; CDR3nt: TGCGCCAGCAAAGCAGGGAGCGAGCAGTACTTC
d_gene: TRBD2; j_gene: TRBJ2-5; v_gene: TRBV29-1; abundance: .; CDR3aa: CSVDRLAGETQYF; CDR3nt: TGCAGCGTTGATCGTCTAGCGGGAGAGACCCAGTACTTC
d_gene: TRBD2; j_gene: TRBJ2-1; v_gene: TRBV5-4; abundance: .; CDR3aa: CATTTGGSSYNEQFF; CDR3nt: TGTGCCACCACGACCGGGGGGAGCTCCTACAATGAGCAGTTCTTC
d_gene: .; j_gene: TRBJ1-2; v_gene: TRBV7-2; abundance: .; CDR3aa: CASSLVWQPIVGYTF; CDR3nt: TGTGCCAGCAGCTTAGTCTGGCAGCCCATTGTTGGCTACACCTTC